Presented here are 13 T cell receptor beta chains from one specimen sequenced in a study of cytomegalovirus exposure and HLA in healthy donors (dated by TCRdb to about 2017). Receptor amplification or capture employed the immunoSEQ multiplex PCR assay. The multiplex PCR relied on a mix of 60 forward primers for TCR Vbeta segments and 13 reverse primers for TCR Jbeta segments. The table was pulled from immuneACCESS by TCRdb, which kept in-frame rearrangements only. Such tables lose some clones; where checked, under half of the loss comes from unresolved V genes, and the rest has no known cause. The sample table holds roughly 160,000 clones, of which approximately 79% were seen once. Of the sample, 3.5% to 5.5% is held by the ten largest clones. The sequenced sample was PBMCs. These receptors were taken from a man aged 35-49 years in good health and CMV-seronegative.

This clone has only one observation. The same CDR3 arises from other DNA sequences in this sample as well. The V and J genes are TRBV19 and TRBJ2-5, with D maybe TRBD2 (5 bases). Germline lookup yields CDR1 LNHDA and CDR2 SQIVND (reference sequence). V shed 9 bases and J shed 2 bases, with 13 bases lying between them. This CDR3 has 13 amino acids. CDR3 sequence (DNA): TGTGCCAGCGGGCCAGGACTGCAAGAGACCCAGTACTTC. Its protein product is CASGPGLQETQYF. The variable domain in full, completed from reference TRBV19 and TRBJ2-5, reads DGGITQSPKYLFRKEGQNVTLSCEQNLNHDAMYWYRQDPGQGLRLIYYSQIVNDFQKGDIAEGYSVSREKKESFPLTVTSAQKNPTAFYLCASGPGLQETQYFGPGTRLLVL.

The V call is TRBV2, the J call TRBJ1-4; TRBD1 aligns across 7 bases. CDR1 is SNHLY, CDR2 FYNNEI, per germline. This CDR3 spans 14 amino acids. Germline trimming cut 6 bases from V and 3 bases from J; bases unmatched to any gene: 4. The CDR3 nucleotides read TGTGCCAGCAGAGACAGGGATGCTAATGAAAAACTGTTTTTT. Translated, it gives CASRDRDANEKLFF.

V is TRBV21-1 and J is TRBJ1-2; TRBD1, the D gene given by the table, was not confirmed from the DNA. TRBV21-1 is a pseudogene locus. CDR3 length equals 17 residues. This CDR3 reads CASIGIDDRGGPYGYTF. The CDR3 coding sequence is TGTGCCAGCATTGGGATAGATGACAGGGGGGGACCCTATGGCTACACCTTC.

J is TRBJ2-2 and V is TRBV11-3; D gene uncertain. Trimming took off 6 bases at V and 7 bases at J, with 12 bases between the two ends. This CDR3 has 13 residues. The germline V gene has CDR1 SGHNT and CDR2 YENEEA. The CDR3 nucleotides are TGTGCCAGCAGTCTAAACTTTATCGGGGAGCTGTTTTTT. It translates to CASSLNFIGELFF.

CDR3 sequence reads: CASSQPDRGGNSPLHF. CDR3 in DNA: TGCGCCAGCAGCCAACCGGACAGGGGGGGAAATTCACCCCTCCACTTT. The chain links TRBV4-1 to TRBJ1-6, with TRBD1 identical over 10 bases. This CDR3 has 16 amino acids. Per the germline V gene, CDR1 is MGHRA and CDR2 is YSYEKL. Germline trimming cut 2 bases from V and 7 bases from J; bases unmatched to any gene: 5.

The chain employs TRBV5-4 and TRBJ1-2, with D maybe TRBD1 (5 bases). V was cut by 0 bases and J by 6 bases, with 15 bases left in between. Germline CDR1 is SGHNT and CDR2 is YYREEE (reference sequence). CDR3 size: 15 residues. CDR3 in amino acids: CASSLVGGGSHGYTF. The CDR3 region has the DNA TGTGCCAGCAGCTTGGTGGGGGGGGGATCACATGGCTACACCTTC.

The chain couples TRBV18 to TRBJ2-1; TRBD2 aligns across 7 bases. The germline gives CDR1 KGHSH, CDR2 LQKENI. This CDR3 comprises 15 residues. Unmatched junction bases numbered 11, after V lost 6 bases and J lost 6 bases. The CDR3 reads CASSPWGTTANEQFF. The CDR3 coding sequence is TGTGCCAGCTCCCCCTGGGGGACTACGGCCAATGAGCAGTTCTTC.

The gene calls are TRBV11-2 and TRBJ2-1, with TRBD1 identical over 7 bases. This CDR3 has 12 residues. V was clipped by 5 bases and J by 6 bases; unmatched bases: 1. Germline V gives CDR1 SGHAT, CDR2 FQNNGV. The CDR3 here is CASSRDSNEQFF. In nucleotides, the CDR3 is TGTGCCAGCAGCCGGGACAGCAATGAGCAGTTCTTC.

The chain employs TRBV29-1 and TRBJ2-5, with 11 bases fitting TRBD2. Germline V gene lookup returns CDR1 SQVTM and CDR2 ANQGSEA. This CDR3 is built from 15 residues. Trimming cost V 2 bases and J 1 base; bases outside gene matches: 3. The CDR3 is CSVEWLAGGQETQYF. In nucleotides, the CDR3 is TGCAGCGTTGAATGGCTAGCGGGGGGCCAAGAGACCCAGTACTTC.

The chain is built from TRBV6-1 and TRBJ2-3; D may be TRBD2 (6 bases). This CDR3 is built from 15 residues. V was cut by 5 bases and J by 1 base, with 13 bases left in between. The V gene's germline CDR1 is MNHNS and CDR2 SASEGT. Here the CDR3 DNA reads TGTGCCAGCAGTTCACTAGGCGGGGGCACAGATACGCAGTATTTT. It codes for CASSSLGGGTDTQYF.

The rearrangement uses TRBV10-1 and TRBJ2-7, with TRBD2 identical over 8 bases. The CDR3 loop spans 14 amino acids. CDR1 WNHNN and CDR2 SYGVQD come from the germline V gene (reference sequence). V dropped 6 bases and J dropped 4; count of bases not matched to a gene: 8. The CDR3 region has the DNA TGCGCCAGCAGGCCAGCGGGGGCCGGGTACGAGCAGTACTTC. It is translated as CASRPAGAGYEQYF.

The rearrangement links TRBV27 to TRBJ1-4; 12 nucleotides line up with TRBD1. V was pared by 2 bases and J by 1 base, with 5 bases of the junction left unmatched. Germline V gene sequence: CDR1 MNHEY, CDR2 SMNVEV (reference sequence). The CDR3 length is 18 residues. The CDR3 DNA reads as TGTGCCAGCAGTTTACCGGGACAGGGGGCTCAAACTAATGAAAAACTGTTTTTT. This sequence encodes CASSLPGQGAQTNEKLFF.

This sequence joins TRBV15 and TRBJ1-2; D unclear. This CDR3 contains 14 residues. Germline V gene data show CDR1 as LNHNV and CDR2 as YYDKDF (reference sequence). The ends were cut back, 5 bases at V and 0 bases at J, with 10 bases in the middle. The CDR3 bases are TGTGCCACCAGCGCTCGACAAGCTAACTATGGCTACACCTTC. It codes for CATSARQANYGYTF.